A single sample is the source of the 27 T cell receptor beta chains below, sequenced in a study of blood T cell repertoires in COVID-19. Sequenced by immunoSEQ multiplex PCR; TCRdb stores in-frame clones only, minus some. The profile shows about 64,000 clones, around 65% of them singletons. Source material: PBMCs or T cells enriched from blood (not recorded which). The receptor set was obtained from a woman between 55 and 75 years old who had been exposed to COVID-19.

The chain has TRBV5-6 and TRBJ1-2; tentatively, D is TRBD1 (6 bases). Per the germline V gene, CDR1 is SGHDT and CDR2 is YYEEEE. The CDR3 loop spans 15 amino acids. Trimming removed 4 bases at V and 5 bases at J, with 18 bases between. For the CDR3, the DNA is TGTGCCAGCAGCCTGCAGGTTCACAGGGAATATGGCTACACCTTC. Its translation is CASSLQVHREYGYTF.

The V gene is TRBV9, the J gene TRBJ2-1; the D gene is possibly TRBD2 (6 bases). V was pared by 6 bases and J by 8 bases, with 24 bases between. The germline gives CDR1 SGDLS, CDR2 YYNGEE. The CDR3 has 16 amino acids. CDR3 sequence: CASTHTPGGSGDEQFF. The CDR3 DNA reads as TGTGCCAGCACGCACACACCCGGGGGATCGGGAGATGAGCAGTTCTTC.

In this sample, this clone turned up once. The genes are TRBV6-5 and TRBJ2-1, with D perhaps matching TRBD2 (6 bases). V lost 1 base to trimming and J lost 8 bases, with 9 bases between them. The length of the CDR3 is 13 residues. Looked up from germline, CDR1 is MNHEY and CDR2 is SVGAGI. The CDR3 sequence is CASSYWGVDEQFF. CDR3 nucleotide sequence: TGTGCCAGCAGTTACTGGGGGGTAGATGAGCAGTTCTTC.

The table lists this clone with a count of one. The rearrangement uses TRBV30 and TRBJ1-5; TRBD1 agrees at 7 bases. This CDR3 comprises 16 residues. V shed 2 bases, J shed 7 bases, and the junction held 14 bases outside the gene matches. Germline V gene data show CDR1 as GTSNPN and CDR2 as SVGIG (reference sequence). DNA of the CDR3: TGTGCCTGGAGTCGGCCGACAGGGTTAATATGGCAGCCCCAGCATTTT. This encodes CAWSRPTGLIWQPQHF.

This clone was seen a handful of times. The chain carries TRBV28 and TRBJ1-1, with D possibly TRBD1 on 6 matching bases. Germline V CDR1 and CDR2: MDHEN, SYDVKM. V was clipped by 4 bases and J by 0 bases, with 9 bases between them. The CDR3 is 14 residues long. The DNA for the CDR3 is TGTGCCAGCAGTTCCCCAGGGGTGAACACTGAAGCTTTCTTT. Translating it yields CASSSPGVNTEAFF.

The rearrangement links TRBV27 to TRBJ1-1; the match to TRBD1 covers 11 bases. With V trimmed by 5 bases and J by 6 bases, 17 bases remained unmatched. Germline V lookup: CDR1 MNHEY, CDR2 SMNVEV (reference sequence). The CDR3 length is 18 residues. Written as DNA, the CDR3 is TGTGCCAGCAGTATCCGGACAGGGGGCGTCGCCATAATAGCTGAAGCTTTCTTT. Protein product: CASSIRTGGVAIIAEAFF.

V gene TRBV6-5 combines with J gene TRBJ1-6, with TRBD1 identical over 8 bases. The germline CDR1 and CDR2 sequences are MNHEY and SVGAGI. The CDR3 runs 15 residues. V was clipped by 0 bases and J by 5 bases; unmatched bases: 0. The CDR3 spells CASSYSTGDNSPLHF. The CDR3 coding sequence is TGTGCCAGCAGTTACTCGACAGGGGATAATTCACCCCTCCACTTT.

The chain is built from TRBV7-6 and TRBJ1-3; a possible D gene is TRBD1 (5 bases). The CDR3 extends over 17 amino acids. The germline V and J ends were trimmed by 4 bases and 3 bases, with 19 bases remaining between them. Germline assignment: CDR1 SGHVS and CDR2 FNYEAQ. The CDR3 protein is CASSSRAGDTSGNTIYF. The CDR3 nucleotides are TGTGCCAGCAGCTCGAGGGCGGGGGATACCAGTGGAAACACCATATATTTT.

J is TRBJ2-2 and V is TRBV5-1; the D gene is possibly TRBD1 (6 bases). V gave up 0 bases and J gave up 6 bases, with 15 bases separating them. The CDR3 consists of 16 residues. Germline CDR1 is SGHRS and CDR2 is YFSETQ. The CDR3 nucleotides are TGCGCCAGCAGCTTGGCCATGACGTCAGGGGCCGGGGAGCTGTTTTTT. It codes for CASSLAMTSGAGELFF. Full variable domain (rest looked up from reference TRBV5-1 and TRBJ2-2): KAGVTQTPRYLIKTRGQQVTLSCSPISGHRSVSWYQQTPGQGLQFLFEYFSETQRNKGNFPGRFSGRQFSNSRSEMNVSTLELGDSALYLCASSLAMTSGAGELFFGEGSRLTVL.

The chain couples TRBV11-2 to TRBJ2-1, with D perhaps TRBD2 (6 bases). Germline V gene lookup returns CDR1 SGHAT and CDR2 FQNNGV. This CDR3 is built from 13 residues. V was shortened by 2 bases and J by 13 bases, with 15 bases between the two germline ends. In DNA, the CDR3 is TGTGCCAGCAGCTTAATAGCTCGGGGGAAACAGTTCTTC. Its translation is CASSLIARGKQFF.

This clone has just one count. The CDR3 region is CASSSGGSNQPQHF. The CDR3 DNA reads as TGTGCCAGCAGTTCAGGTGGAAGCAATCAGCCCCAGCATTTT. The V call is TRBV6-2 or TRBV6-3, the J call TRBJ1-5; D remains unclear. CDR3 length: 14 residues. Germline assignment: CDR1 MNHEY and CDR2 SVGEGT. V lost 4 bases, J lost 1 base, and 8 bases lay in between.

V usage is TRBV7-3 and J usage is TRBJ1-3, with D uncertain. The CDR3 spans 13 residues. Looked up from germline, CDR1 is SGHTA and CDR2 is FQGTGA. V lost 4 bases, J lost 3 bases, and 7 bases lay in between. CDR3 in amino acids: CASSWQDGNTIYF. The CDR3 DNA sequence: TGTGCCAGCAGCTGGCAAGATGGAAACACCATATATTTT.

This chain joins TRBV5-4 and TRBJ2-6; TRBD2 matches 9 bases. Trimming took 3 bases from V and 0 from J; bases not matched to a gene: 10. The CDR3 is 19 amino acids. Per germline, CDR1 SGHNT and CDR2 YYREEE (reference sequence). CDR3 amino acids: CASSSKIAGAHSGANVLTF. In DNA, the CDR3 is TGTGCCAGCAGCTCAAAAATAGCGGGGGCCCACTCTGGGGCCAACGTCCTGACTTTC.

The chain is built from TRBV12-3 or TRBV12-4 and TRBJ1-2; D is possibly TRBD1 (6 bases). CDR3 length: 11 amino acids. V lost 6 bases and J 8 bases, leaving 10 bases between the germline ends. Here the CDR3 DNA reads TGTGCCAGCAGGGACAGAGAAGGCTACACCTTC. Translating gives CASRDREGYTF.

The V and J genes are TRBV5-1 and TRBJ2-2, with 7 bases fitting TRBD2. The CDR3 contains 16 residues. Germline V gives CDR1 SGHRS, CDR2 YFSETQ. V trimming: 4 bases; J trimming: 1 base; junction bases outside the gene matches: 7. The CDR3 spells CASSPGSGVNTGELFF. In DNA form, the CDR3 reads TGCGCCAGCAGCCCGGGGAGCGGGGTGAACACCGGGGAGCTGTTTTTT.

This clone was seen a single time. V usage is TRBV7-2 and J usage is TRBJ1-3; 7 bases match TRBD1. This CDR3 contains 15 residues. CDR1 and CDR2 from the germline V gene are SGHTA and FQGNSA. Trimming at V came to 2 bases and at J to 4 bases, leaving 5 bases not matched to a gene. DNA of the CDR3: TGTGCCAGCAGCTTAAAAGGGGGCCTGGGAAACACCATATATTTT. Its translation is CASSLKGGLGNTIYF.

The chain links TRBV18 to TRBJ1-3; 8 bases are shared with TRBD1. With V trimmed by 3 bases and J by 4 bases, 5 bases remained unmatched. This CDR3 spans 15 amino acids. Germline CDR1 reads KGHSH; CDR2 reads LQKENI. For the CDR3, the DNA is TGTGCCAGCTCACCGCGGACAGGGTCGGGAAACACCATATATTTT. Amino acids: CASSPRTGSGNTIYF.

This rearrangement joins TRBV7-2 to TRBJ1-2; the match to TRBD1 covers 8 bases. Looked up from germline, CDR1 is SGHTA and CDR2 is FQGNSA. The CDR3 totals 16 residues. The trim removed 4 bases at V and 6 bases at J, leaving 13 bases unmatched. The CDR3 reads CASSSTPPTGENGYTF. The CDR3 region has the DNA TGTGCCAGCAGCTCGACTCCCCCGACAGGGGAAAATGGCTACACCTTC.

The V gene is TRBV24-1, the J gene TRBJ2-7; 8 bases agree with TRBD2. CDR1 and CDR2 from the germline V gene are KGHDR and SFDVKD. Unmatched junction bases numbered 5, after V lost 12 bases and J lost 5 bases. The CDR3 runs to 11 residues. The DNA for the CDR3 is TGTGCCTCCCCGGGGGGGGACGAGCAGTACTTC. Its protein product is CASPGGDEQYF.

The chain has TRBV27 and TRBJ2-5, with 9 bases fitting TRBD2. The CDR3 contains 15 residues. Germline values: CDR1 MNHEY, CDR2 SMNVEV (reference sequence). With 5 bases clipped from V and 3 bases from J, the junction kept 7 bases outside the gene matches. The DNA for the CDR3 is TGTGCCAGCAGTATCCTAGCGGGAACTAAAGAGACCCAGTACTTC. It encodes CASSILAGTKETQYF.

The chain employs TRBV6-6 and TRBJ2-7, with D tentatively TRBD2 (7 bases). Germline values: CDR1 MNHNY, CDR2 SVGAGI (reference sequence). This CDR3 region has 12 residues. V was trimmed by 10 bases and J by 7 bases, leaving 17 bases between them. This chain's CDR3 is CATFGGAWEQYF. In DNA, the CDR3 is TGTGCCACCTTTGGGGGGGCATGGGAGCAGTACTTC.

V and J are TRBV3-1 (or the pseudogene TRBV3-2) and TRBJ1-2; TRBD1 matches 7 bases. The CDR3 covers 13 residues. The V gene end was trimmed by 4 bases and the J gene end by 6 bases; junction bases not matched to a gene: 5. Per the germline V gene, CDR1 is LGHDT and CDR2 is YNNKEL (reference sequence). The CDR3 reads CASSRPTGDGYTF. As DNA, the CDR3 is TGTGCCAGCAGCCGCCCAACAGGGGATGGCTACACCTTC.

The chain carries TRBV7-8 and TRBJ1-4; D is unresolved. The germline gives CDR1 SGHVS, CDR2 FQNEAQ. This CDR3 has 15 amino acids. V lost 0 bases and J 3 bases, leaving 8 bases between the germline ends. The CDR3 sequence: CASSLARVANEKLFF. The CDR3 region has the DNA TGTGCCAGCAGCTTAGCGAGGGTGGCTAATGAAAAACTGTTTTTT.

This clone appeared a few times. The chain links TRBV24-1 to TRBJ2-3; D is unclear. V was pared by 5 bases and J by 2 bases, with 7 bases between. The CDR3 is 13 residues long. CDR1 and CDR2 (germline): KGHDR, SFDVKD. The CDR3 DNA reads as TGTGCCACCAGTGCTCCCCCCACAGATACGCAGTATTTT. Translating gives CATSAPPTDTQYF.

The chain uses TRBV5-1 and TRBJ2-3; perhaps TRBD1 as D (5 bases). CDR1 and CDR2 from the germline V gene are SGHRS and YFSETQ. V gave up 0 bases and J gave up 0 bases, with 11 bases separating them. The CDR3 extends over 16 amino acids. The DNA of the CDR3 is TGCGCCAGCAGCTTGGGGGGCCCGACAAGCACAGATACGCAGTATTTT. The encoded protein is CASSLGGPTSTDTQYF. The full variable domain, with the rest looked up from reference TRBV5-1 and TRBJ2-3, is KAGVTQTPRYLIKTRGQQVTLSCSPISGHRSVSWYQQTPGQGLQFLFEYFSETQRNKGNFPGRFSGRQFSNSRSEMNVSTLELGDSALYLCASSLGGPTSTDTQYFGPGTRLTVL.

A single count supports this clone. The rearrangement joins TRBV6-2 or TRBV6-3 to TRBJ2-1; 8 bases line up with TRBD2. CDR1 is MNHEY, CDR2 SVGEGT, per germline. Unmatched junction bases numbered 11, after V lost 6 bases and J lost 4 bases. The CDR3 runs 16 residues. CDR3 bases: TGTGCCAGCAGCCTGCCTATCGGCGGGGGGTACAATGAGCAGTTCTTC. Its protein is CASSLPIGGGYNEQFF.

This clone occurred once. The V gene is TRBV9, the J gene TRBJ2-7, with a tentative D call TRBD2 (6 bases). Germline V gives CDR1 SGDLS, CDR2 YYNGEE. Trimming cost V 0 bases and J 1 base, with 14 bases left between them. The CDR3 sequence is 16 residues long. In DNA form, the CDR3 reads TGTGCCAGCAGCGTAGGTGTGGGAGGCAGATCCTACGAGCAGTACTTC. It specifies CASSVGVGGRSYEQYF.